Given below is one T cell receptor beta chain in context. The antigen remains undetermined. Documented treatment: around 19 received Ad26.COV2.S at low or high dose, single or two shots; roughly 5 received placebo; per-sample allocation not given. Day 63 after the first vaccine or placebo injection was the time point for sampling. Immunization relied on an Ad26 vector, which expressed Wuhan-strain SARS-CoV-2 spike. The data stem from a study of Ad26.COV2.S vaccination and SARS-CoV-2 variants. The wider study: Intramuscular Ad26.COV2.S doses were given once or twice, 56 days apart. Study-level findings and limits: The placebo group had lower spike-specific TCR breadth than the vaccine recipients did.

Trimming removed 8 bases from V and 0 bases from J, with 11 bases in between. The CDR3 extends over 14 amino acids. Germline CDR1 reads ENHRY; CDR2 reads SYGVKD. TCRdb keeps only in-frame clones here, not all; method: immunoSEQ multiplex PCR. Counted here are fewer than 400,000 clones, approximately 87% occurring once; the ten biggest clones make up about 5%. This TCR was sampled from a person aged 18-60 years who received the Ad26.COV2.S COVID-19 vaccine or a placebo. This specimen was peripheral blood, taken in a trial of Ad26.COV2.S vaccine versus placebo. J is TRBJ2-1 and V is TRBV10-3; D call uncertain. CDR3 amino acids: CAIRVPGSYNEQFF. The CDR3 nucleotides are TGTGCCATCCGGGTGCCTGGCTCCTACAATGAGCAGTTCTTC.